Included here is one TCR beta chain sequence, with context. Its antigen remains unknown. The data stem from a study of T-cell memory formation after mild COVID-19. Study as a whole: TCR clusters were mostly donor specific.

Germline V gene sequence: CDR1 LGHDT, CDR2 YNNKEL (reference sequence). This CDR3 region has 15 residues. V was pared by 0 bases and J by 4 bases, with 12 bases between. From the 5' RACE reads, TCRdb called clonotypes with MiXCR, one entry per CDR3 protein. The sample holds approximately 210,000 distinct CDR3 sequences, roughly a tenth seen once. Study-wide results and caveats: Within pre-infection memory, some responding clones were found, suggesting cross-reactive memory joined. Mainly CM and EM harbored the contracting CD4+ clones; mainly EMRA harbored the CD8+ ones. Contracting clones, day 15 to 85, had balanced CD4/CD8, and later expanders favored CD4+.

Sequenced sample: PBMCs or a T cell subset sorted from them (not recorded which). This rearrangement joins TRBV3-1 to TRBJ1-2; a possible D gene is TRBD1 (5 bases). The source is a man aged 18 to 35 who had mild COVID-19 (a few samples of this study predate the infection). Cell type and time point are not known. CDR3 nucleotide sequence: TGTGCCAGCAGCCAAGATCACTTCGGGGGCTATGGCTACACCTTC. Protein sequence: CASSQDHFGGYGYTF.